Listed here are 3 T cell receptor beta chains from one sample, sequenced in a study of sequential checkpoint blockade in melanoma (dated by TCRdb to the late 2010s). The treatment or condition label, as the study defines it: randomized to nivolumab then ipilimumab (arm A) or the reverse (arm B). The library was obtained by the immunoSEQ multiplex PCR assay. Here the immuneACCESS table is served through TCRdb, limited to in-frame sequences with V and J called. Missing clones are a known gap in these copies; in checked studies unresolved V genes cover under half, and the rest lacks a known reason. The sample data list several hundred clones, and approximately 25% of these were observed just once. The top ten clonotypes cover approximately 23% of the sample. Source: tumor tissue (inferred from file names), taken from a patient given nivolumab and ipilimumab in sequence. The origin of the receptors is a human donor with melanoma.

This clone was seen more than once but under ten times. The gene calls are TRBV11-3 and TRBJ1-4; TRBD1 matches 9 bases. V trimming: 5 bases; J trimming: 6 bases; junction bases outside the gene matches: 16. The CDR3 runs 18 residues. Germline values: CDR1 SGHNT, CDR2 YENEEA. CDR3 loop: CASSPGTGLMVSDEKLFF. The DNA for the CDR3 is TGTGCCAGCAGCCCCGGGACAGGGCTCATGGTTTCGGATGAAAAACTGTTTTTT.

The table lists this clone with a few counts. The chain uses TRBV6-8 and TRBJ2-7; TRBD2 agrees at 8 bases. This CDR3 has 14 residues. V lost 10 bases to trimming and J lost 4 bases; unmatched junction nucleotides: 12. The germline V gene encodes CDR1 MNHGY and CDR2 SAAAGT. As DNA, the CDR3 is TGTGCCATCACGAGAACGGGAGGGCCGTACGAGCAGTACTTC. It specifies CAITRTGGPYEQYF.

The CDR3 sequence is CASNLDRPPGKPQHF. The CDR3 DNA reads TGTGCCAGCAACCTCGACAGGCCTCCCGGTAAGCCCCAGCATTTT. The rearrangement uses TRBV6-8 and TRBJ1-5, with D possibly matching TRBD1 (6 bases). The ends were cut back, 7 bases at V and 8 bases at J, with 21 bases in the middle. This CDR3 is built from 15 residues. Germline lookup yields CDR1 MNHGY and CDR2 SAAAGT.